This TCR beta chain is drawn from a study of blood T cell repertoires in COVID-19. About the research overall: PBMCs, B-cell-depleted T cells, or T cells were the source of the cDNA or gDNA that made up the material.

Profiling relied on immunoSEQ multiplex PCR, and the TCRdb table lists in-frame clones only, not all of them. The repertoire holds roughly 260,000 clones, roughly 86% seen once, with approximately 9.4% in the top ten. The TCR originated in a man in his forties who had recovered from COVID-19. Specimen: peripheral blood.

For the CDR3, the DNA is TGCGCCAGCAGCCCTACAGGGGTTGGAAACACCATATATTTT. This encodes CASSPTGVGNTIYF. This sequence joins TRBV4-1 and TRBJ1-3, with TRBD1 matching 7 bases. This CDR3 has 14 residues. The junction had 3 bases not matched to a gene; V was cut back by 4 bases and J by 3 bases. The germline V gene encodes CDR1 MGHRA and CDR2 YSYEKL.